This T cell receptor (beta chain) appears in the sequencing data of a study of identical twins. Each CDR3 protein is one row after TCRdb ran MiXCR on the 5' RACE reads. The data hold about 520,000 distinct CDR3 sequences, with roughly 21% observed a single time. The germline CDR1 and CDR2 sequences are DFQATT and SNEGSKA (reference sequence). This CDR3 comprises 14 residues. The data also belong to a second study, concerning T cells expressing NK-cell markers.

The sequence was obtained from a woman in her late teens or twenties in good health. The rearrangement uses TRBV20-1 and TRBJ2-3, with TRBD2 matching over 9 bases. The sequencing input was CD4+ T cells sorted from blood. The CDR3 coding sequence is TGCAGAGGAGCGGGAGGACGTAGCACAGATACGCAGTATTTT. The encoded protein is CRGAGGRSTDTQYF.